This T cell receptor (beta chain) was sequenced in a study of T cell repertoires in cytomegalovirus infection. The CDR3 is made up of 15 amino acids. Trimming took off 2 bases at V and 3 bases at J, with 14 bases between the two ends. In germline, CDR1 is LGHNA, CDR2 YNFKEQ. TCRdb reprocessed the reads via MiXCR and lists one record per CDR3 protein. The sample includes 680,000 or so distinct CDR3 sequences, roughly a third of them seen just once. This clonotype appeared a single time. Its antigen is currently unknown. The receptor comes from a human donor in good health (CMV status not recorded). Some clones in this sample may be carry-over from other donors' samples. V usage is TRBV4-2 and J usage is TRBJ2-7, with D possibly TRBD1 on 6 matching bases. Source: cultured PBMCs, taken from culture after CMV antigen stimulation. Written as DNA, the CDR3 is TGTGCCAGCAGCCAATCTCCCACAGGGAACTACGAGCAGTACTTC. It specifies CASSQSPTGNYEQYF.